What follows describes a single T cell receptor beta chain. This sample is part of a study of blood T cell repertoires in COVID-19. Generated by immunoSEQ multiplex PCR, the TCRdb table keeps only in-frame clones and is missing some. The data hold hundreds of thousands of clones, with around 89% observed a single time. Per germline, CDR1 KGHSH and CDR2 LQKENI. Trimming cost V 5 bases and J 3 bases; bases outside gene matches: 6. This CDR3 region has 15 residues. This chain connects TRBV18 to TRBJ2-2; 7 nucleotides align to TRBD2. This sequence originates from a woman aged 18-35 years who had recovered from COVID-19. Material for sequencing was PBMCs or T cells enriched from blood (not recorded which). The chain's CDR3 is CASSGAGLDTGELFF. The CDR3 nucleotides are TGTGCCAGCTCAGGAGCGGGGCTTGACACCGGGGAGCTGTTTTTT.